One sample yielded the 30 T cell receptor beta chains listed below, sequenced in a study of blood T cells in healthy people across ages. Primers used in a second PCR of roughly 6 to 12 cycles were a sample-barcoded 5' primer and a J-beta primer mix. MiXCR was run by TCRdb on the 5' RACE reads, yielding one entry per CDR3 protein. In the table there are about 1.8 million distinct CDR3 sequences, roughly 52% of which are singletons. Material: blood. The receptors stem from a middle-aged woman in good health.

The chain couples TRBV12-3 or TRBV12-4 to TRBJ2-5, with D possibly TRBD1 on 6 matching bases. CDR3 length: 17 residues. V lost 2 bases and J lost 0, with 16 bases in between. The CDR3 protein is CASSLLITDSHQETQYF. The CDR3, as DNA: TGTGCCAGCAGTTTATTAATTACGGACAGCCACCAAGAGACCCAGTACTTC.

The chain joins TRBV7-2 to TRBJ1-2, with 8 bases aligning to TRBD1. The CDR3 consists of 18 residues. The J segment lost 8 bases and the V segment lost 2 bases, leaving 19 bases of the junction unmatched. The germline gives CDR1 SGHTA, CDR2 FQGNSA. The CDR3 coding sequence is TGTGCCAGCAGCTTAAAGCGCAGGGGGCGAATAATATCCGACGGCTACACCTTC. The encoded protein is CASSLKRRGRIISDGYTF.

This clonotype was seen a few times. The genes are TRBV19 and TRBJ2-5; D gene unclear. Germline V gene data show CDR1 as LNHDA and CDR2 as SQIVND (reference sequence). This CDR3 is built from 15 residues. With 1 base removed from V and 3 bases from J, the gap between germline ends came to 12 bases. The CDR3 is CASSIVATREETQYF. CDR3 sequence (DNA): TGTGCCAGTAGTATAGTGGCAACCCGGGAAGAGACCCAGTACTTC.

The chain joins TRBV5-8 to TRBJ2-1; possible D gene TRBD2, 5 bases. The germline V gene has CDR1 SGHTS and CDR2 YDEGEE. Trimming left V 6 bases short and J 4 bases short, with 14 bases between. This CDR3 contains 14 residues. The CDR3 nucleotides read TGTGCCAGCACCCGAGGGCTAGCTTACAATGAGCAGTTCTTC. Its protein product is CASTRGLAYNEQFF.

The table lists this clonotype with many counts. CDR3 sequence (DNA): TGTGCCAGCAGCCCCACAGGGAGGGCGTCCTACGAGCAGTACTTC. This codes for CASSPTGRASYEQYF. The chain recombines TRBV28 with TRBJ2-7, with D possibly TRBD2 on 7 matching bases. The CDR3 runs to 15 residues. The V and J ends lost 6 bases and 1 base respectively, with 16 bases between them. Germline CDR1 reads MDHEN; CDR2 reads SYDVKM.

The CDR3 reads CASSRDFGSGYTF. CDR3 in DNA: TGTGCCAGCAGCCGGGACTTCGGGTCTGGCTACACCTTC. The chain has TRBV7-3 and TRBJ1-2; a possible D gene is TRBD1 (5 bases). The CDR3 runs to 13 residues. V dropped 5 bases and J dropped 7 bases, with 14 bases sitting between them. Germline V gene sequence: CDR1 SGHTA, CDR2 FQGTGA. The whole variable domain, remainder taken from reference TRBV7-3 and TRBJ1-2, is GAGVSQTPSNKVTEKGKYVELRCDPISGHTALYWYRQSLGQGPEFLIYFQGTGAADDSGLPNDRFFAVRPEGSVSTLKIQRTERGDSAVYLCASSRDFGSGYTFGSGTRLTVV.

The rearrangement uses TRBV6-1 and TRBJ2-3; possibly TRBD2 for D (6 bases). The germline V gene has CDR1 MNHNS and CDR2 SASEGT. The CDR3 covers 15 residues. Trimming stripped 10 bases from V and 2 bases from J, with 19 bases between. As DNA, the CDR3 is TGTGCCACCTCGAAGAGTAGCGGATACACAGATACGCAGTATTTT. Translating gives CATSKSSGYTDTQYF.

This clonotype was counted a few times. The chain has TRBV10-3 and TRBJ1-4; a weak D match, TRBD1 (6 bases). The CDR3 is 16 residues long. V gave up 2 bases and J gave up 8 bases, with 18 bases separating them. The germline gives CDR1 ENHRY, CDR2 SYGVKD. The CDR3 protein is CAISERGRGAREKLFF. CDR3 bases: TGTGCCATCAGTGAGAGAGGCAGGGGCGCAAGGGAAAAACTGTTTTTT.

This rearrangement joins TRBV10-3 to TRBJ1-4; D gene uncertain. CDR1 ENHRY and CDR2 SYGVKD come from the germline V gene. Trimming cost V 8 bases and J 3 bases, with 7 bases left between them. The CDR3 has 12 residues. The CDR3 reads CAIGWANEKLFF. The CDR3, as DNA: TGTGCCATCGGTTGGGCTAATGAAAAACTGTTTTTT.

V and J are TRBV5-1 and TRBJ2-7; TRBD1 aligns across 10 bases. V was clipped by 1 base and J by 3 bases; unmatched bases: 4. This CDR3 region has 15 residues. CDR1 SGHRS and CDR2 YFSETQ come from the germline V gene. CDR3 sequence (DNA): TGCGCCAGCAGCTTGAGGACAGGGGGGGGCTACGAGCAGTACTTC. It yields the protein CASSLRTGGGYEQYF.

The V gene is TRBV21-1, the J gene TRBJ2-1; the listed D gene, TRBD1, was not tested against the DNA. The end of the DNA aligns better with TRBJ2-7, so the J call may be wrong. TRBV21-1 is a recognized pseudogene. This CDR3 is built from 18 residues. CDR3 sequence: CASSKGEGGASSYNEQYF. The CDR3 bases are TGTGCCAGCAGCAAGGGGGAAGGGGGGGCGAGCTCCTACAATGAGCAGTACTTC.

In its sample, this clonotype was seen a few times. V gene TRBV13 combines with J gene TRBJ2-1, with 7 bases aligning to TRBD2. Germline V gene lookup returns CDR1 PRHDT and CDR2 FYEKMQ (reference sequence). The CDR3 is 14 amino acids. V lost 8 bases to trimming and J lost 5 bases; unmatched junction nucleotides: 9. The CDR3 DNA reads TGTGCCAGCCACGCGGCTAGCGGTAACAATGAGCAGTTCTTC. The encoded protein is CASHAASGNNEQFF.

The table lists this clonotype with a few counts. This chain joins TRBV6-5 and TRBJ2-3; D gene uncertain. The CDR3 length is 16 residues. V was shortened by 2 bases and J by 0 bases, with 12 bases between the two germline ends. Germline CDR1 is MNHEY and CDR2 is SVGAGI. The CDR3 coding sequence is TGTGCCAGCAGTTACGGGCGGATCCCTAGCACAGATACGCAGTATTTT. Protein sequence: CASSYGRIPSTDTQYF.

This chain joins TRBV20-1 and TRBJ2-3, with TRBD2 matching 10 bases. Per germline, CDR1 DFQATT and CDR2 SNEGSKA (reference sequence). J lost 3 bases, V lost 0 bases, and 6 bases had no gene match. The CDR3 consists of 16 residues. CDR3 coding DNA: TGCAGTGCTAGAGAGATGGGAGCGGGGGGGACAGATACGCAGTATTTT. This codes for CSAREMGAGGTDTQYF.

There are a few counts of this clonotype. The rearrangement joins TRBV6-2 or TRBV6-3 to TRBJ2-1; 7 bases fit TRBD2. Germline CDR1 MNHEY, CDR2 SVGEGT. Trimming cost V 7 bases and J 8 bases; bases outside gene matches: 14. This CDR3 has 15 residues. The chain's CDR3 is CASTDYGRRLDEQFF. The CDR3 region has the DNA TGTGCCAGCACCGATTACGGGAGGCGGCTGGATGAGCAGTTCTTC.

This clonotype was counted a few times. The chain employs TRBV5-1 and TRBJ2-3; D not resolved. V lost 0 bases and J 6 bases, leaving 14 bases between the germline ends. The CDR3 loop spans 15 amino acids. From germline, CDR1 is SGHRS and CDR2 YFSETQ. The CDR3 region has the DNA TGCGCCAGCAGCTTGGATAGCCCATCCAGGGATACGCAGTATTTT. Protein sequence: CASSLDSPSRDTQYF.

The chain has TRBV20-1 and TRBJ2-5; possibly TRBD1 for D (7 bases). The tail of the sequence fits TRBJ2-4 better, so the J call may be wrong. The CDR3 is made up of 13 amino acids. CDR1 is DFQATT, CDR2 SNEGSKA, per germline (reference sequence). This CDR3 is CSARAPRGDIQYF. CDR3 DNA: TGCAGTGCTAGAGCACCCAGGGGGGACATTCAGTACTTC.

The chain carries TRBV9 and TRBJ2-1; TRBD2 matches at 10 bases. V was pared by 3 bases and J by 15 bases, with 9 bases of the junction left unmatched. This CDR3 has 13 amino acids. The germline CDR1 and CDR2 sequences are SGDLS and YYNGEE. The DNA for the CDR3 is TGTGCCAGCAGCGCTCACATAACTAGCGGGGTGTTCTTC. It is translated as CASSAHITSGVFF.

The chain combines TRBV6-6 with TRBJ1-2; 8 bases fit TRBD1. Trimming took 5 bases from V and 4 from J; bases not matched to a gene: 6. CDR1 MNHNY and CDR2 SVGAGI come from the germline V gene (reference sequence). The CDR3 spans 14 residues. CDR3 bases: TGTGCCAGCAGTCCAAAGGACAGGGTCTATGGCTACACCTTC. It codes for CASSPKDRVYGYTF.

Only one count was recorded for this clonotype. The chain uses TRBV7-9 and TRBJ2-1, with D hard to call. In germline, CDR1 is SEHNR, CDR2 FQNEAQ (reference sequence). This CDR3 has 12 amino acids. V shed 5 bases and J shed 13 bases, with 15 bases lying between them. CDR3 in DNA: TGTGCCAGCAGCCCAAGCCCATCCTCTCAGTTCTTC. As protein: CASSPSPSSQFF.

This clonotype came up a few times. The genes are TRBV6-6 and TRBJ1-5, with D perhaps TRBD1 (5 bases). V lost 2 bases and J 4 bases, leaving 9 bases between the germline ends. CDR1 is MNHNY, CDR2 SVGAGI, per germline (reference sequence). This CDR3 has 14 residues. CDR3 protein: CASSYPGKNQPQHF. In DNA, the CDR3 is TGTGCCAGCAGTTACCCAGGGAAGAATCAGCCCCAGCATTTT.

The chain links TRBV28 to TRBJ1-5; D is unresolved. The length of the CDR3 is 15 residues. The germline V gene has CDR1 MDHEN and CDR2 SYDVKM. Trimming shortened V by 5 bases and J by 2 bases, and 13 bases separated the two germline ends. The CDR3 DNA sequence: TGTGCCAGCAGTCCCCCGCCTGGTGGCAATCAGCCCCAGCATTTT. This gives the protein CASSPPPGGNQPQHF.

The chain carries TRBV6-2 or TRBV6-3 and TRBJ2-5; D is unresolved. The assigned J gene may be wrong: the sequence end matches TRBJ2-7 better. From germline, CDR1 is MNHEY and CDR2 SVGEGT. The CDR3 has 15 amino acids. The CDR3 loop reads CASSYTFGQASEQYF. The DNA of the CDR3 is TGTGCCAGCAGTTACACATTCGGGCAGGCTAGCGAGCAGTACTTC.

The chain couples TRBV20-1 to TRBJ2-7, with TRBD2 matching over 12 bases. The CDR3 loop spans 16 amino acids. Germline loops: CDR1 DFQATT, CDR2 SNEGSKA (reference sequence). Losses at the gene ends were 0 bases for V and 0 bases for J; bases not matched to a gene: 3. DNA of the CDR3: TGCAGTGCTAGAGACGTGACTAGCGGGAGCTCCTACGAGCAGTACTTC. It translates to CSARDVTSGSSYEQYF.

The chain recombines TRBV7-9 with TRBJ1-2, with 7 nucleotides matching TRBD1. CDR1 and CDR2 (germline): SEHNR, FQNEAQ (reference sequence). The CDR3 has 15 residues. V gave up 5 bases and J gave up 5 bases; unmatched junction bases: 11. Here the CDR3 DNA reads TGTGCCAGCAGCAGTGGACAGGCGGATTATTATGGCTACACCTTC. Translating gives CASSSGQADYYGYTF.

As for this clonotype: The germline gene is not matched at one end of the junction; a read error may be the cause. This chain joins TRBV7-9 and TRBJ2-5; weak D call: TRBD1 (6 bases). This CDR3 has 13 amino acids. In germline, CDR1 is SEHNR, CDR2 FQNEAQ (reference sequence). CDR3 loop: CASSSGVEETLYF. CDR3 nucleotide sequence: TGTGCCAGTTCCTCAGGGGTGGAGGAGACCCTGTACTTC.

This clonotype was counted a few times. This rearrangement joins TRBV6-1 to TRBJ2-5; 8 nucleotides line up with TRBD2. CDR1 MNHNS and CDR2 SASEGT come from the germline V gene. The CDR3 is 14 amino acids. The J segment lost 4 bases and the V segment lost 7 bases, leaving 8 bases of the junction unmatched. The CDR3 DNA reads as TGTGCCAGCACCGCCCCGGGGGGGCGAGAGACCCAGTACTTC. It translates to CASTAPGGRETQYF.

The CDR3 DNA follows: TGTGCCAGCAGTTACCAATACACTGGATATGAGCAGTACTTC. Translation gives CASSYQYTGYEQYF. This chain links TRBV6-5 with TRBJ2-7; D uncertain. Trimming shortened V by 2 bases and J by 7 bases, and 15 bases separated the two germline ends. There are 14 residues in the CDR3. Germline CDR1 is MNHEY and CDR2 is SVGAGI.

This chain uses TRBV20-1 with TRBJ1-5; weak D call: TRBD1 (6 bases). This CDR3 region has 16 residues. The germline CDR1 and CDR2 sequences are DFQATT and SNEGSKA (reference sequence). Trimming removed 4 bases at V and 5 bases at J, with 21 bases between. CDR3 in amino acids: CSATFEQGSYYQPQHF. Here the CDR3 DNA reads TGCAGTGCTACCTTTGAACAGGGAAGCTATTATCAGCCCCAGCATTTT.

The chain joins TRBV29-1 to TRBJ2-1, with TRBD2 matching 10 bases. Germline loops: CDR1 SQVTM, CDR2 ANQGSEA. V dropped 0 bases and J dropped 6; count of bases not matched to a gene: 5. The CDR3 spans 15 residues. The CDR3 here is CSVEEKLAGSNEQFF. CDR3 DNA: TGCAGCGTTGAAGAGAAACTAGCGGGGAGCAATGAGCAGTTCTTC.